Following are 8 T cell receptor beta chains from one sample sequenced in a study of T cells in Graves' hyperthyroidism and ophthalmopathy. Regions amplified from RNA transcripts were the TCR beta CDR3 regions. Using the HTBI primer set, a first-round RT-PCR was run on the TCR CDR3. TCRdb re-derived calls from the multiplex PCR reads in MiXCR, one entry per CDR3 protein. The sample contains about 180,000 distinct CDR3 sequences, more than 15% of which appear only once. The sequenced sample consisted of blood. The receptors here all came from a woman aged 50 to 65 with Graves' hyperthyroidism.

The J gene is TRBJ2-2, the V gene TRBV6-2 or TRBV6-3; tentative D call: TRBD1 (7 bases). CDR1 is MNHEY and CDR2 is SVGEGT in the germline V gene. The V end was cut by 8 bases, the J end by 3 bases, with 13 bases between. The CDR3 spans 14 residues. In nucleotides, the CDR3 is TGTGCCAGCTCGGTCAGGGGGGACACCGGGGAGCTGTTTTTT. Amino acid sequence: CASSVRGDTGELFF.

This clonotype was counted ten times or more. The V call is TRBV5-1, the J call TRBJ2-3; TRBD1 aligns across 11 bases. From germline, CDR1 is SGHRS and CDR2 YFSETQ. J was trimmed by 7 bases and V by 2 bases; bases with no gene match: 3. The CDR3 length is 14 residues. The CDR3 spells CASSLGQGAYTQYF. Written as DNA, the CDR3 is TGCGCCAGCAGCTTAGGACAGGGGGCTTATACGCAGTATTTT.

At least ten counts were recorded for this clonotype. V is TRBV3-1 and J is TRBJ2-3, with TRBD2 matching over 8 bases. In germline, CDR1 is LGHDT, CDR2 YNNKEL (reference sequence). The CDR3 is made up of 16 amino acids. The junction had 10 bases not matched to a gene; V was cut back by 4 bases and J by 4 bases. DNA for the CDR3: TGTGCCAGCAGCCCTACCGGGACTAGTAGCGCAGATACGCAGTATTTT. Translated: CASSPTGTSSADTQYF.

This clonotype was found a few times. The V and J genes are TRBV28 and TRBJ1-6; no clear D gene. Germline values: CDR1 MDHEN, CDR2 SYDVKM. The CDR3 extends over 14 amino acids. Trimming pared 6 bases from V and 2 bases from J, leaving 8 bases between. The DNA for the CDR3 is TGTGCCAGCAGAACCGGGACCTATAATTCACCCCTCCACTTT. Translation: CASRTGTYNSPLHF. Full variable domain (rest looked up from reference TRBV28 and TRBJ1-6): DVKVTQSSRYLVKRTGEKVFLECVQDMDHENMFWYRQDPGLGLRLIYFSYDVKMKEKGDIPEGYSVSREKKERFSLILESASTNQTSMYLCASRTGTYNSPLHFGNGTRLTVT.

V gene TRBV29-1 combines with J gene TRBJ2-7; 9 nucleotides align to TRBD1. V was clipped by 7 bases and J by 7 bases; unmatched bases: 8. CDR1 and CDR2 from the germline V gene are SQVTM and ANQGSEA. The CDR3 sequence is 12 residues long. The CDR3 region has the DNA TGCAGCGGGTACAGGGGGCGCGGAGAGCAGTACTTC. Amino acids: CSGYRGRGEQYF.

This clonotype was seen repeatedly, ten times or more. This rearrangement joins TRBV6-5 to TRBJ1-2; D might be TRBD1 (5 bases). V lost 3 bases and J 7 bases, leaving 18 bases between the germline ends. The length of the CDR3 is 15 residues. Looked up from germline, CDR1 is MNHEY and CDR2 is SVGAGI. CDR3 DNA sequence: TGTGCCAGCAGTTATGGAGGGGCTGCCCCATCTGGCTACACCTTC. It encodes CASSYGGAAPSGYTF.

In this sample, this clonotype turned up once. This chain connects TRBV30 to TRBJ2-6; D is ambiguous. V lost 2 bases and J 0 bases, leaving 8 bases between the germline ends. There are 15 residues in the CDR3. Germline CDR1 and CDR2: GTSNPN and SVGIG (reference sequence). This CDR3 reads CAWSRLGSGANVLTF. The CDR3 coding sequence is TGTGCCTGGAGTCGCTTAGGCTCTGGGGCCAACGTCCTGACTTTC. Together with reference TRBV30 and TRBJ2-6, the CDR3 gives the full variable domain: SQTIHQWPATLVQPVGSPLSLECTVEGTSNPNLYWYRQAAGRGLQLLFYSVGIGQISSEVPQNLSASRPQDRQFILSSKKLLLSDSGFYLCAWSRLGSGANVLTFGAGSRLTVL.

This clonotype was observed at least ten times. The chain uses TRBV28 and TRBJ2-3; weak D call: TRBD1 (6 bases). The V and J ends lost 5 bases and 0 bases respectively, with 15 bases between them. Germline assignment: CDR1 MDHEN and CDR2 SYDVKM. The CDR3 loop spans 16 amino acids. CDR3 DNA: TGTGCCAGCAGTCTTTACAGGGCTCTAAGCACAGATACGCAGTATTTT. Residues: CASSLYRALSTDTQYF.